The 28 T cell receptor beta chains below were found in one sample sequenced in a study of T cells in tuberculosis. Documented time point: new active TB diagnosis, blood taken before or within 7 days of starting treatment. The assay was immunoSEQ multiplex PCR, and TCRdb's table has in-frame clones only and misses some. Among tens of thousands of clones listed, approximately 89% were seen once. Specimen: PBMCs, collected at tuberculosis diagnosis. The receptor source for this set is an adult with tuberculosis.

CDR3 loop: CASNRGDGGGEKLFF. CDR3 DNA sequence: TGCGCCAGCAACAGAGGAGACGGTGGAGGTGAAAAACTGTTTTTT. The chain carries TRBV4-1 and TRBJ1-4, with D uncertain. V shed 7 bases and J shed 7 bases, with 19 bases lying between them. The CDR3 contains 15 residues. CDR1 and CDR2 from the germline V gene are MGHRA and YSYEKL.

The chain joins TRBV28 to TRBJ2-7, with 7 bases matching TRBD1. This CDR3 comprises 15 residues. Unmatched junction bases numbered 8, after V lost 4 bases and J lost 2 bases. Germline V gives CDR1 MDHEN, CDR2 SYDVKM. The CDR3 DNA follows: TGTGCCAGCAGTTCCACCCACAGGGGAGCCTACGAGCAGTACGTC. Amino acid sequence: CASSSTHRGAYEQYV.

The chain employs TRBV18 and TRBJ1-2; TRBD1 aligns across 9 bases. The germline CDR1 and CDR2 sequences are KGHSH and LQKENI. J lost 8 bases, V lost 1 base, and 8 bases had no gene match. The CDR3 totals 15 residues. The CDR3 region is CASSPLKDRGDGYTF. The CDR3 bases are TGTGCCAGCTCACCACTAAAGGACAGGGGCGACGGCTACACCTTC.

The chain joins TRBV4-3 to TRBJ1-1; tentative D call: TRBD1 (5 bases). V shed 1 base and J shed 2 bases, with 8 bases lying between them. The germline CDR1 and CDR2 sequences are LGHNA and YSLEER. This CDR3 is built from 14 residues. CDR3 amino acids: CASSQADRNTEAFF. The CDR3, as DNA: TGCGCCAGCAGCCAAGCCGACAGAAACACTGAAGCTTTCTTT.

This chain links TRBV28 with TRBJ2-1; 9 bases agree with TRBD1. Trimming at V came to 4 bases and at J to 5 bases, leaving 6 bases not matched to a gene. Germline assignment: CDR1 MDHEN and CDR2 SYDVKM. This CDR3 has 15 residues. CDR3 in DNA: TGTGCCAGCAGTTCCCCGACAGGGGGGGACAATGAGCAGTTCTTC. Its protein is CASSSPTGGDNEQFF.

The chain links TRBV10-3 to TRBJ2-1; TRBD2 might be the D (6 bases). The germline gives CDR1 ENHRY, CDR2 SYGVKD. Trimming pared 3 bases from V and 8 bases from J, leaving 11 bases between. The CDR3 contains 13 residues. The CDR3 protein is CAISDGGNDEQFF. CDR3 DNA: TGTGCCATCAGTGATGGGGGGAACGATGAGCAGTTCTTC.

V gene TRBV7-6 combines with J gene TRBJ2-3; 7 bases line up with TRBD2. Germline-derived CDR1 and CDR2 are SGHVS and FNYEAQ. This CDR3 spans 12 amino acids. J gave up 5 bases and V 4 bases, and 0 bases lay outside the gene matches. DNA of the CDR3: TGTGCCAGCAGCTGGGGGGGAGATACGCAGTATTTT. This translates into CASSWGGDTQYF.

V gene TRBV13 combines with J gene TRBJ1-2; TRBD1 matches 8 bases. V lost 5 bases, J lost 9 bases, and 8 bases stayed unmatched. Germline V gives CDR1 PRHDT, CDR2 FYEKMQ (reference sequence). The CDR3 runs to 13 residues. The CDR3, as DNA: TGTGCCAGCAGCATTGACAGGGGAAAAAGCTACACCTTC. It specifies CASSIDRGKSYTF.

V is TRBV7-2 and J is TRBJ1-4; 7 bases line up with TRBD1. The CDR3 has 14 residues. The ends lost 6 bases at V and 1 base at J; junction bases unmatched: 2. Germline assignment: CDR1 SGHTA and CDR2 FQGNSA. CDR3 coding DNA: TGTGCCAGCAGGAACAGGGGAACTAATGAAAAACTGTTTTTT. Its translation: CASRNRGTNEKLFF.

The chain has TRBV6-5 and TRBJ2-7; TRBD1 matches 7 bases. CDR3 length: 13 amino acids. CDR1 and CDR2 from the germline V gene are MNHEY and SVGAGI. V was pared by 6 bases and J by 0 bases, with 2 bases of the junction left unmatched. The CDR3 DNA reads as TGTGCCAGCAGGGGGGACAGCTCCTACGAGCAGTACTTC. This codes for CASRGDSSYEQYF.

The chain recombines TRBV19 with TRBJ2-6; TRBD1 is a possible D gene (6 bases). Germline-derived CDR1 and CDR2 are LNHDA and SQIVND (reference sequence). CDR3 length equals 16 residues. The germline V and J ends were trimmed by 6 bases and 1 base, with 13 bases remaining between them. The CDR3 region has the DNA TGTGCCAGTAGCAAAAAACAGGGATCTGGGGCCAACGTCCTGACTTTC. This sequence encodes CASSKKQGSGANVLTF. Filled out from reference TRBV19 and TRBJ2-6, the complete variable domain reads DGGITQSPKYLFRKEGQNVTLSCEQNLNHDAMYWYRQDPGQGLRLIYYSQIVNDFQKGDIAEGYSVSREKKESFPLTVTSAQKNPTAFYLCASSKKQGSGANVLTFGAGSRLTVL.

The V gene is TRBV5-1, the J gene TRBJ2-1; tentatively, D is TRBD2 (7 bases). V was cut by 0 bases and J by 4 bases, with 26 bases left in between. The CDR3 runs 20 residues. Germline CDR1 is SGHRS and CDR2 is YFSETQ. CDR3 nucleotides: TGCGCCAGCAGCTTGGCCACGGGAACAGGGTCGGTCGGGGGGTACAATGAGCAGTTCTTC. Its protein product is CASSLATGTGSVGGYNEQFF.

CDR3 DNA: TGTGCCAGCAGTGAAGGACAGGGGTTTGAAAAACTGTTTTTT. Its protein is CASSEGQGFEKLFF. The rearrangement links TRBV6-1 to TRBJ1-4; 8 nucleotides line up with TRBD1. The trim removed 1 base at V and 7 bases at J, leaving 2 bases unmatched. This CDR3 has 14 residues. CDR1 is MNHNS, CDR2 SASEGT, per germline.

This chain links TRBV29-1 with TRBJ2-7; D possibly corresponds to TRBD1 (5 bases). The CDR3 length is 14 residues. CDR1 and CDR2 (germline): SQVTM, ANQGSEA. The germline V and J ends were trimmed by 4 bases and 8 bases, with 21 bases remaining between them. The CDR3 DNA is TGCAGCGTTGCGGACACCCGACACCCATCAAAGCAGTACTTC. Its protein is CSVADTRHPSKQYF.

This chain connects TRBV5-1 to TRBJ2-3, with 7 bases fitting TRBD2. Germline V gene data show CDR1 as SGHRS and CDR2 as YFSETQ. Germline trimming cut 3 bases from V and 3 bases from J; bases unmatched to any gene: 4. The length of the CDR3 is 14 residues. The CDR3 loop is CASSSASGTDTQYF. CDR3 DNA sequence: TGCGCCAGCAGCTCCGCTAGCGGTACAGATACGCAGTATTTT.

The CDR3 spells CASSSRTEGGNQPQHF. The CDR3 DNA sequence: TGTGCCAGCAGCTCCAGGACAGAGGGGGGCAATCAGCCCCAGCATTTT. The rearrangement joins TRBV7-8 to TRBJ1-5; TRBD1 might be the D (6 bases). Trimming removed 4 bases from V and 2 bases from J, with 15 bases in between. CDR1 is SGHVS and CDR2 is FQNEAQ in the germline V gene. CDR3 length equals 16 residues. Full variable domain (outside the CDR3, taken from reference TRBV7-8 and TRBJ1-5): GAGVSQSPRYKVAKRGQDVALRCDPISGHVSLFWYQQALGQGPEFLTYFQNEAQLDKSGLPSDRFFAERPEGSVSTLKIQRTQQEDSAVYLCASSSRTEGGNQPQHFGDGTRLSIL.

Only a few counts were recorded for this clone. The chain links TRBV13 to TRBJ1-1, with a tentative D call TRBD1 (5 bases). The germline V gene has CDR1 PRHDT and CDR2 FYEKMQ (reference sequence). There are 13 residues in the CDR3. The V end lost 5 bases, the J end lost 5 bases, and 12 bases lay between the germline ends. CDR3: CASSPGGNTEAFF. CDR3 nucleotide sequence: TGTGCCAGCAGCCCGGGGGGTAATACTGAAGCTTTCTTT.

The chain has TRBV27 and TRBJ2-4; 14 nucleotides align to TRBD2. The junction had 23 bases not matched to a gene; V was cut back by 11 bases and J by 2 bases. There are 21 residues in the CDR3. CDR1 MNHEY and CDR2 SMNVEV come from the germline V gene (reference sequence). The CDR3 DNA reads TGTGCCCCCAGGGTCCGACGGAGAGTGACTAGCGGGGGGGTTACCAAAAACATTCAGTACTTC. Translation gives CAPRVRRRVTSGGVTKNIQYF.

This chain joins TRBV10-3 and TRBJ2-7; D possibly corresponds to TRBD1 (6 bases). There are 13 residues in the CDR3. V was pared by 4 bases and J by 6 bases, with 13 bases between. Per germline, CDR1 ENHRY and CDR2 SYGVKD. The CDR3 nucleotides are TGTGCCATCAGTGCCTCCCGGGACACCGAGCAGTACGTC. It encodes CAISASRDTEQYV.

This rearrangement joins TRBV11-2 to TRBJ2-3; tentative D call: TRBD2 (6 bases). Per the germline V gene, CDR1 is SGHAT and CDR2 is FQNNGV. The length of the CDR3 is 17 residues. V lost 4 bases and J 0 bases, leaving 17 bases between the germline ends. This CDR3 is CASSWGEVSHSTDTQYF. Here the CDR3 DNA reads TGTGCCAGCAGCTGGGGGGAGGTTAGCCACAGCACAGATACGCAGTATTTT.

The chain employs TRBV5-4 and TRBJ2-5; TRBD2 matches at 10 bases. Germline V gives CDR1 SGHNT, CDR2 YYREEE (reference sequence). Trimming at V came to 0 bases and at J to 3 bases, leaving 5 bases not matched to a gene. The CDR3 consists of 16 residues. The CDR3 nucleotides read TGTGCCAGCAGCTTGGGGCTAGCGGGGGCCGAAGAGACCCAGTACTTC. Protein sequence: CASSLGLAGAEETQYF.

This clone occurred once. The rearrangement uses TRBV7-2 and TRBJ2-1, with 14 bases matching TRBD2. From germline, CDR1 is SGHTA and CDR2 FQGNSA. With V trimmed by 4 bases and J by 9 bases, 14 bases remained unmatched. CDR3 length equals 18 residues. The CDR3 reads CASSSRGTSGGLISEQFF. The CDR3 nucleotides are TGTGCCAGCAGCTCCCGGGGGACTAGCGGGGGCCTTATCAGTGAGCAGTTCTTC.

The V call is TRBV6-1, the J call TRBJ1-6; 9 bases match TRBD1. CDR3 length equals 15 residues. The germline V gene encodes CDR1 MNHNS and CDR2 SASEGT. V dropped 3 bases and J dropped 10; count of bases not matched to a gene: 7. This CDR3 is CASSESDRGRSPLHF. The CDR3 DNA sequence: TGTGCCAGCAGTGAGTCGGACAGGGGTCGGTCACCCCTCCACTTT.

This clone was seen just once. Here the CDR3 reads CASSFLQGSNEKLFF. As DNA, the CDR3 is TGTGCCAGCAGCTTTCTTCAGGGGTCTAATGAAAAACTGTTTTTT. The V call is TRBV7-8, the J call TRBJ1-4, with D perhaps TRBD1 (6 bases). Germline V lookup: CDR1 SGHVS, CDR2 FQNEAQ. Trimming removed 3 bases at V and 3 bases at J, with 11 bases between. This CDR3 has 15 amino acids.

The chain carries TRBV7-6 and TRBJ1-1; 8 bases match TRBD1. CDR3 length equals 15 residues. J gave up 1 base and V 1 base, and 2 bases lay outside the gene matches. Germline assignment: CDR1 SGHVS and CDR2 FNYEAQ. CDR3 loop: CASSLDGQGNTEAFF. CDR3 in DNA: TGTGCCAGCAGCTTAGATGGACAGGGGAACACTGAAGCTTTCTTT.

A single count supports this clone. The CDR3 protein is CAWRTLGQGFTGELFF. CDR3 bases: TGTGCCTGGAGAACCTTGGGACAGGGATTCACCGGGGAGCTGTTTTTT. The chain is built from TRBV30 and TRBJ2-2; 9 bases align to TRBD1. The V gene's germline CDR1 is GTSNPN and CDR2 SVGIG (reference sequence). This CDR3 comprises 16 residues. The J segment lost 4 bases and the V segment lost 3 bases, leaving 9 bases of the junction unmatched.

The chain joins TRBV10-3 to TRBJ2-3; 7 bases fit TRBD1. Unmatched junction bases numbered 8, after V lost 2 bases and J lost 3 bases. This CDR3 region has 16 residues. CDR1 and CDR2 from the germline V gene are ENHRY and SYGVKD. CDR3 protein: CAISETRGSGTDTQYF. The CDR3 DNA reads as TGTGCCATCAGTGAGACCAGGGGGTCAGGTACAGATACGCAGTATTTT.

This chain uses TRBV19 with TRBJ2-5; 9 bases fit TRBD2. The V gene end was trimmed by 3 bases and the J gene end by 5 bases; junction bases not matched to a gene: 4. The CDR3 loop spans 14 amino acids. CDR1 LNHDA and CDR2 SQIVND come from the germline V gene (reference sequence). The CDR3 is CASSIRAGGETQYF. The CDR3 nucleotides are TGTGCCAGTAGTATCAGGGCGGGAGGGGAGACCCAGTACTTC. Combining the CDR3 with reference TRBV19 and TRBJ2-5 gives the whole variable domain DGGITQSPKYLFRKEGQNVTLSCEQNLNHDAMYWYRQDPGQGLRLIYYSQIVNDFQKGDIAEGYSVSREKKESFPLTVTSAQKNPTAFYLCASSIRAGGETQYFGPGTRLLVL.